A single sample gave rise to the 5 T cell receptor beta chains below, sequenced in a study of read filtering for tumor transcriptome and immune sequencing. From roughly 390 ng of RNA, a library with molecular barcoded alpha/delta and beta/gamma adaptors was made. TCRdb passed the reads through MiXCR, listing each CDR3 protein once. The table has around 130,000 distinct CDR3 sequences, around 14% seen once. The sample taken for sequencing was a population of CD138-negative cells sorted from bone marrow. Every receptor here comes from a donor over 35 with multiple myeloma.

This clonotype was seen many times. DNA for the CDR3: TGTGCCATCAGTGAAGGGGAGACCCAGTACTTC. It yields the protein CAISEGETQYF. This chain links TRBV10-3 with TRBJ2-5; D gene unclear. V lost 3 bases and J 5 bases, leaving 4 bases between the germline ends. Germline loops: CDR1 ENHRY, CDR2 SYGVKD. This CDR3 is 11 amino acids long.

This clonotype has ten or more counts. The CDR3 DNA reads TGTGCCTGGACCGACCTCCGCGGCACCAACAATGAGCAGTTCTTC. Translation gives CAWTDLRGTNNEQFF. The chain is built from TRBV30 and TRBJ2-1, with D unresolved. Germline V gene lookup returns CDR1 GTSNPN and CDR2 SVGIG (reference sequence). The CDR3 runs 15 residues. The V gene lost 4 bases and the J gene lost 5 bases, with 18 bases spanning the gap.

Concerning this clonotype itself: A read error may explain this, as a much larger clone is one base away. J is TRBJ1-5 and V is TRBV19; D is ambiguous. CDR1 is LNHDA, CDR2 SQIVND, per germline (reference sequence). This CDR3 is 14 amino acids long. V was cut by 8 bases and J by 3 bases, with 14 bases left in between. The CDR3 coding sequence is TGTGCCAGTGGTCCGGGCGTGGACAATCAGCCCCAGCATTTT. Residues: CASGPGVDNQPQHF.

This clonotype appeared many times. The chain uses TRBV24-1 and TRBJ2-1; 9 bases are a match to TRBD2. The CDR3 consists of 16 residues. From germline, CDR1 is KGHDR and CDR2 SFDVKD. J lost 1 base, V lost 3 bases, and 3 bases had no gene match. This CDR3 is CATSDIAGDSYNEQFF. The CDR3 DNA follows: TGTGCCACCAGTGATATAGCGGGAGATTCCTACAATGAGCAGTTCTTC.

At least ten counts were recorded for this clonotype. The V and J genes are TRBV24-1 and TRBJ2-1; tentatively, D is TRBD1 or TRBD2 (5 bases each). The CDR3 covers 11 residues. V was pared by 9 bases and J by 10 bases, with 12 bases between. Germline CDR1 KGHDR, CDR2 SFDVKD. CDR3 residues: CATSNEGEQFF. The DNA for the CDR3 is TGTGCCACCTCAAATGAGGGGGAGCAGTTCTTC.